The TCR beta chain under discussion was sequenced for a study of blood T cell repertoires in COVID-19 (dated by TCRdb to the early 2020s). With regard to the full study: The collaborator samples originated in the United States, Italy and Spain and spanned the acute and convalescent phases of COVID-19. The prospective study material was composed of cDNA or gDNA derived from T cells, B-cell-depleted T cells, or PBMCs. The dataset comprised deeply sampled blood TCRbeta repertoires from subjects exposed to, actively infected with, or recovered from COVID-19. The repertoires were made available in a free public database intended to serve as a resource for research on the immune response to SARS-CoV-2. Samples came from the ongoing ImmuneRACE study (first 160 participants) plus 1,254 subjects from 6 global collaborators. Sample metadata almost always included a de-identified subject ID, COVID-19 status, age in years and sex. Where HLA class I and class II types were available, the types were taken from metadata supplied by the sample provider, not from assay-based typing. Beyond this particular receptor, the publication reports: The amount of clinical and demographic metadata varied by source and participant and was provided uncurated.

The germline V gene (reference sequence) gives CDR1 as DFQATT and CDR2 as SNEGSKA. Trimming removed 3 bases from V and 5 bases from J; the gene matches leave 9 bases unexplained. Taken from cysteine to phenylalanine, the CDR3 has 15 residues. CDR3 DNA is the only sequence kept; it has 45 bases, read in frame from the first base. There are a few counts of this clone. The specificity of this receptor is unknown. There are no base qualities to consult, and no much larger clone falls within one base. Participants in the prospective study were enrolled through a virtual design, were aged roughly 18 to 100 years, and lived in fewer than 30 United States geographic areas. In the prospective study, participants were assigned to cohorts based on the clinical history participants reported in a screening survey and a study questionnaire. For ImmuneRACE Cohort 3, a participant was defined as recovered based on two consecutive negative NP/OP PCR tests, clearance by a healthcare professional, or resolution of symptoms. In the prospective study, mobile phlebotomists collected whole blood, serum and a nasopharyngeal or oropharyngeal swab from each participant. Additional blood draws and questionnaires over an approximately 2-month period could optionally be provided by prospective study participants. Before DNA extraction, prospective study blood samples were shipped either frozen or at room temperature.

The immunoSEQ Assay, a bias-controlled multiplex PCR, was used to amplify TCRbeta CDR3 regions from genomic DNA. On the study's bioinformatics: The number of nucleated cells in each sample was estimated by amplification of reference gene primers within the assay. Sequence reads were collapsed and filtered to measure the absolute abundance of every unique TCRbeta CDR3 rearrangement. For each sample, productive Simpson clonality was calculated by taking the square root of Simpson's diversity index across productive rearrangements. TCRdb limited this immuneACCESS table to in-frame rearrangements with V and J called. A share of clones is missing; checked studies link under half to unresolved V genes, and the rest is unexplained. V and J calls and clone size are given by that table; D and trimming were obtained from the DNA. The sample table records some 460,000 clones; 75% to 90% of these occur just once. The ten most abundant clones make up roughly 0.7% of the sample.

The sequence derives from a woman aged 18-35 years who had recovered from COVID-19. The chain uses TRBV20-1 and TRBJ1-2; 10 central nucleotides agree with TRBD1. Sequencing was carried out using PBMCs or T cells enriched from blood (not recorded which). DNA sequence: TGCAGTGCTAGTCTCCCTGGACAGGGGGGGTATGGCTACACCTTC. This yields the protein CSASLPGQGGYGYTF.